This note documents a single TCR beta chain sequence. Its antigen is unidentified. Germline CDR1 and CDR2: SEHNR and FQNEAQ (reference sequence). Unmatched junction bases numbered 8, after V lost 5 bases and J lost 8 bases. The CDR3 is 15 amino acids. It was with 60 Vbeta and 13 Jbeta primers that the PCR ran. Clones were sequenced by immunoSEQ multiplex PCR, and TCRdb holds only the in-frame ones, with some missing. This sample has roughly 150,000 clones, with roughly 82% found just once. This entry is derived from a study of cytomegalovirus exposure and HLA in healthy donors. Overall study findings and caveats: Reports credit the classifier with highly specific, highly sensitive diagnosis of cytomegalovirus status.

This rearrangement joins TRBV7-9 to TRBJ1-6; 8 bases are shared with TRBD1. The sequenced sample consisted of PBMCs. The source is a man under 40 in good health and CMV-seropositive. The CDR3 loop is CASSRSGQGHSPLHF. In nucleotides, the CDR3 is TGTGCCAGCAGCCGCAGTGGACAGGGTCATTCACCCCTCCACTTT.